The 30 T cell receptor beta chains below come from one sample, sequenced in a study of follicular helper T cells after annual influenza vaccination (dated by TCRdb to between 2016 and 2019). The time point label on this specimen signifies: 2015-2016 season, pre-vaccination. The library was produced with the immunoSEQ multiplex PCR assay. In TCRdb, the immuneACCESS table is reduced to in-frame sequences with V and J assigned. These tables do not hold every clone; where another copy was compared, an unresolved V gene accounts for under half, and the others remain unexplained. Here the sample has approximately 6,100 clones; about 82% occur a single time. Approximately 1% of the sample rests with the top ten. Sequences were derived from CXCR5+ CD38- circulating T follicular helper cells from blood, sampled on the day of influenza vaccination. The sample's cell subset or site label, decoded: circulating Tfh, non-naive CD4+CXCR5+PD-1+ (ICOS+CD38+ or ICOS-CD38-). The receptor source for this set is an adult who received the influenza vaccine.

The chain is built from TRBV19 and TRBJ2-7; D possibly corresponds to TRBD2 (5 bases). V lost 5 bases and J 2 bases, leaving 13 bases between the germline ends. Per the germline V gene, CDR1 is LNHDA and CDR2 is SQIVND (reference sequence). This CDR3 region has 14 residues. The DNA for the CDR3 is TGTGCCAGTAGTCCCGCTAGCCTGACCTACGAGCAGTACTTC. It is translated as CASSPASLTYEQYF. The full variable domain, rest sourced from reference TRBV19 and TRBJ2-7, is DGGITQSPKYLFRKEGQNVTLSCEQNLNHDAMYWYRQDPGQGLRLIYYSQIVNDFQKGDIAEGYSVSREKKESFPLTVTSAQKNPTAFYLCASSPASLTYEQYFGPGTRLTVT.

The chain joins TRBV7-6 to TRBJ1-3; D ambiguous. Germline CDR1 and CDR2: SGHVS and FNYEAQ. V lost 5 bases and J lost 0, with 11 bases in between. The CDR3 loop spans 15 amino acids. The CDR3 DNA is TGTGCCAGCAGCACTTGGGCCTACTCTGGAAACACCATATATTTT. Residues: CASSTWAYSGNTIYF. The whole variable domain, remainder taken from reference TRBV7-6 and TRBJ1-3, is GAGVSQSPRYKVTKRGQDVALRCDPISGHVSLYWYRQALGQGPEFLTYFNYEAQQDKSGLPNDRFSAERPEGSISTLTIQRTEQRDSAMYRCASSTWAYSGNTIYFGEGSWLTVV.

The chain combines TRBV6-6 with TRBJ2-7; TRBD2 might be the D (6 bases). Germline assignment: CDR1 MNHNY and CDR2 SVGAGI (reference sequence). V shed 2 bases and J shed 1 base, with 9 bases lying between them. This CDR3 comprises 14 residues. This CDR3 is CASSYLAGSYEQYF. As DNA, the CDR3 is TGTGCCAGCAGTTACCTCGCGGGGTCCTACGAGCAGTACTTC.

The CDR3 region has the DNA TGTGCCAGCAGCTTAGGGAGGGGGACCCTACAAGAGACCCAGTACTTC. This sequence encodes CASSLGRGTLQETQYF. This chain joins TRBV7-9 and TRBJ2-5; D possibly uses TRBD1 or TRBD2 (6 bases each). This CDR3 spans 16 amino acids. Trimming shortened V by 1 base and J by 2 bases, and 14 bases separated the two germline ends. Per germline, CDR1 SEHNR and CDR2 FQNEAQ (reference sequence). Complete variable domain (other parts from reference TRBV7-9 and TRBJ2-5): DTGVSQNPRHKITKRGQNVTFRCDPISEHNRLYWYRQTLGQGPEFLTYFQNEAQLEKSRLLSDRFSAERPKGSFSTLEIQRTEQGDSAMYLCASSLGRGTLQETQYFGPGTRLLVL.

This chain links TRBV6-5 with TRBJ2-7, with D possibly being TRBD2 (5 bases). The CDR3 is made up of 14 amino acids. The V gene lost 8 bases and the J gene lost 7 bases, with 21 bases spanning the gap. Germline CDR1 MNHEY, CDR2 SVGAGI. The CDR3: CASSGGMQVVEQYF. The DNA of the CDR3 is TGTGCCAGCTCAGGAGGAATGCAAGTGGTAGAGCAGTACTTC.

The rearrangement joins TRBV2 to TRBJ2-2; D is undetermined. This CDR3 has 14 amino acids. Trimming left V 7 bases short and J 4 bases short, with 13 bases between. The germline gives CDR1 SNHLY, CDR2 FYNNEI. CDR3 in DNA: TGTGCCAGCAAGGCTGGAACGGCCACCGGGGAGCTGTTTTTT. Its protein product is CASKAGTATGELFF.

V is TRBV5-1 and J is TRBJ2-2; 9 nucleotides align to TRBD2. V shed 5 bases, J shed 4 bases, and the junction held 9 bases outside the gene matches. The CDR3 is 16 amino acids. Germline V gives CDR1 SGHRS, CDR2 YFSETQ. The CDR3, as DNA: TGCGCCAGCAGACCCGGGACTAGCCGGGGCACCGGGGAGCTGTTTTTT. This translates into CASRPGTSRGTGELFF.

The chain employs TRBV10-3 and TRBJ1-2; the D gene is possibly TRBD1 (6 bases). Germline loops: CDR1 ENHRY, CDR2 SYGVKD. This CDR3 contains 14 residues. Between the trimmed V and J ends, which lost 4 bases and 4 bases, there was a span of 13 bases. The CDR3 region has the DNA TGTGCCATCAGTGTGGAAGGGGGGGTCTATGGCTACACCTTC. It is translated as CAISVEGGVYGYTF.

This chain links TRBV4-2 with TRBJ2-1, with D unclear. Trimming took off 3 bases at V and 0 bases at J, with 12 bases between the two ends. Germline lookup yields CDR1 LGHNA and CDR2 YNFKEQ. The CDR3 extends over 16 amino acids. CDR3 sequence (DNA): TGTGCCAGCAGCCACTCATCTGCTAGCTCCTACAATGAGCAGTTCTTC. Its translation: CASSHSSASSYNEQFF.

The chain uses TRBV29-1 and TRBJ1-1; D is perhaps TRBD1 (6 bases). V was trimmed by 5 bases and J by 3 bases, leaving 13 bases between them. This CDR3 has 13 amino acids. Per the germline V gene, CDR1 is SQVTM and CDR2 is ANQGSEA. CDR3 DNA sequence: TGCAGCGTTTCCCCCCACAGGGACACTGAAGCTTTCTTT. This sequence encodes CSVSPHRDTEAFF.

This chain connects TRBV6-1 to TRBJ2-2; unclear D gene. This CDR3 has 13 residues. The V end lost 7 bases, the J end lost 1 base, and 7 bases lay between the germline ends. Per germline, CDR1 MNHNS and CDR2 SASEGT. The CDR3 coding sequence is TGTGCCAGCAATTGGGGGAACACCGGGGAGCTGTTTTTT. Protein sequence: CASNWGNTGELFF.

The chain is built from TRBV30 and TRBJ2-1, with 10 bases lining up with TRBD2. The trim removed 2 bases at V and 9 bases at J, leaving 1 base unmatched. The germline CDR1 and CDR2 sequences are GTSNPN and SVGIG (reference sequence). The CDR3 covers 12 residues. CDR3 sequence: CAWSLAGVEQFF. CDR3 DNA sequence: TGTGCCTGGAGTCTAGCGGGAGTTGAGCAGTTCTTC.

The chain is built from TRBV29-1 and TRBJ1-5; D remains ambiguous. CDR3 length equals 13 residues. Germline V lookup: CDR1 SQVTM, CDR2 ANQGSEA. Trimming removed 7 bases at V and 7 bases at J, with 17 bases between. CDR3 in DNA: TGCAGCGCAGCCCGCGAAAAAGACCAGCCCCAGCATTTT. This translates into CSAAREKDQPQHF. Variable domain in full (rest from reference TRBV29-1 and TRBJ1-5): SAVISQKPSRDICQRGTSLTIQCQVDSQVTMMFWYRQQPGQSLTLIATANQGSEATYESGFVIDKFPISRPNLTFSTLTVSNMSPEDSSIYLCSAAREKDQPQHFGDGTRLSIL.

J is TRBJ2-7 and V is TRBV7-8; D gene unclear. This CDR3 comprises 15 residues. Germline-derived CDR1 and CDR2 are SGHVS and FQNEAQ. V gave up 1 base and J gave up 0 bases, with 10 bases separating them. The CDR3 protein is CASSLEWQPSYEQYF. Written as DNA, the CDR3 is TGTGCCAGCAGCTTAGAGTGGCAGCCCTCCTACGAGCAGTACTTC. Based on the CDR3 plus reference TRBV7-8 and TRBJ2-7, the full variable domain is GAGVSQSPRYKVAKRGQDVALRCDPISGHVSLFWYQQALGQGPEFLTYFQNEAQLDKSGLPSDRFFAERPEGSVSTLKIQRTQQEDSAVYLCASSLEWQPSYEQYFGPGTRLTVT.

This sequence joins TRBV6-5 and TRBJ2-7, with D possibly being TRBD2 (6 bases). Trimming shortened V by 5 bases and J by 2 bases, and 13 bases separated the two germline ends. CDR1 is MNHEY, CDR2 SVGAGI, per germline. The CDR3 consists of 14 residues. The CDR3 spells CASSRAGETYEQYF. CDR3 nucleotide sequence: TGTGCCAGCAGTCGAGCGGGTGAGACCTACGAGCAGTACTTC.

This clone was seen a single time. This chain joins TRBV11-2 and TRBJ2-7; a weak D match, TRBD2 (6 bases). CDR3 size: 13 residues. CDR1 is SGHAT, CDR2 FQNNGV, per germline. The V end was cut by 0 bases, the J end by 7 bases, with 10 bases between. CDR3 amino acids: CASSLDPREEQYF. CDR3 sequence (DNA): TGTGCCAGCAGCTTAGACCCCCGGGAGGAGCAGTACTTC.

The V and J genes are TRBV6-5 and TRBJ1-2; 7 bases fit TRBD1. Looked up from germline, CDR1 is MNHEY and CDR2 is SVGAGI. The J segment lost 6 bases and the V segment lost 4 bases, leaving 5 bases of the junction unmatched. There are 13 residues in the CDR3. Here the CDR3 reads CASSSTGTHGYTF. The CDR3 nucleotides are TGTGCCAGCAGTTCGACAGGGACCCATGGCTACACCTTC.

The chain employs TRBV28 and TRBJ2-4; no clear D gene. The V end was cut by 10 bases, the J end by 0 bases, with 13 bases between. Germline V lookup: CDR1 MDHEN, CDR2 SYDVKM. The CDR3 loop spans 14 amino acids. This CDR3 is CATFTQKAKNIQYF. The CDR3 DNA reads TGTGCCACCTTTACTCAGAAAGCCAAAAACATTCAGTACTTC.

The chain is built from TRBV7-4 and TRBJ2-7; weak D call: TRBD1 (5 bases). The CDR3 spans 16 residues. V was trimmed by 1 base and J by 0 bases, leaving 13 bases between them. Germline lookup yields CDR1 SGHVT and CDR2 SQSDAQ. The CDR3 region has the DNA TGTGCCAGCAGCTTAGTAATGGGGCTGAGCTCCTACGAGCAGTACTTC. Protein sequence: CASSLVMGLSSYEQYF.

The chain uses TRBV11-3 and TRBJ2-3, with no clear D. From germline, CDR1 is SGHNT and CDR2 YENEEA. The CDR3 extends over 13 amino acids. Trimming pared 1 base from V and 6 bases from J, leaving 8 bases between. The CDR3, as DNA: TGTGCCAGCAGCTTAGCGTTCTCCGATACGCAGTATTTT. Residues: CASSLAFSDTQYF.

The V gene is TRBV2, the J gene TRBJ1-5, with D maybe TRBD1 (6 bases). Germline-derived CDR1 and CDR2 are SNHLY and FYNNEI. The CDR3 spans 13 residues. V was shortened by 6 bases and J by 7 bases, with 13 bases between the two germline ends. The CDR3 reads CASRGGHGQPQHF. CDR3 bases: TGTGCCAGCAGGGGGGGACATGGCCAGCCCCAGCATTTT.

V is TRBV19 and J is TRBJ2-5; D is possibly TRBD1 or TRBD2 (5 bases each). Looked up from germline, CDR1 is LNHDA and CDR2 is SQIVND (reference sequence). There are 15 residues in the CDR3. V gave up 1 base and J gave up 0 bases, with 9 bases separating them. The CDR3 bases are TGTGCCAGTAGTATAGGACGAGGGGACCAAGAGACCCAGTACTTC. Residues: CASSIGRGDQETQYF. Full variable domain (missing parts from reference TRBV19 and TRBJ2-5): DGGITQSPKYLFRKEGQNVTLSCEQNLNHDAMYWYRQDPGQGLRLIYYSQIVNDFQKGDIAEGYSVSREKKESFPLTVTSAQKNPTAFYLCASSIGRGDQETQYFGPGTRLLVL.

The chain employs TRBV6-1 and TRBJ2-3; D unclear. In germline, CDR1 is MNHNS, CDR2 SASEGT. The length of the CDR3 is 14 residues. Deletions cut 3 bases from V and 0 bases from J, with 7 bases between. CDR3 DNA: TGTGCCAGCAGTGAGGCGGCTAGCACAGATACGCAGTATTTT. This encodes CASSEAASTDTQYF.

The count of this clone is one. The DNA for the CDR3 is TGTGCCAGCCTCGGGACCAAAGGGGCTAATGAAAAACTGTTTTTT. Residues: CASLGTKGANEKLFF. This chain links TRBV7-9 with TRBJ1-4; TRBD1 might be the D (5 bases). Between the trimmed V and J ends, which lost 8 bases and 3 bases, there was a span of 16 bases. The CDR3 length is 15 residues. Per the germline V gene, CDR1 is SEHNR and CDR2 is FQNEAQ (reference sequence).

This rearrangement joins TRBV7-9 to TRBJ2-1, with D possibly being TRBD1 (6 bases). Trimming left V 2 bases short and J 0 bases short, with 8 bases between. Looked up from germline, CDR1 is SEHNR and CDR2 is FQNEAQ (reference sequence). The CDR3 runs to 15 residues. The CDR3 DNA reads TGTGCCAGCAGCTTAACAGGGAGCTCCTACAATGAGCAGTTCTTC. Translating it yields CASSLTGSSYNEQFF. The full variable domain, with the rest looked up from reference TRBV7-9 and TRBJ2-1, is DTGVSQNPRHKITKRGQNVTFRCDPISEHNRLYWYRQTLGQGPEFLTYFQNEAQLEKSRLLSDRFSAERPKGSFSTLEIQRTEQGDSAMYLCASSLTGSSYNEQFFGPGTRLTVL.

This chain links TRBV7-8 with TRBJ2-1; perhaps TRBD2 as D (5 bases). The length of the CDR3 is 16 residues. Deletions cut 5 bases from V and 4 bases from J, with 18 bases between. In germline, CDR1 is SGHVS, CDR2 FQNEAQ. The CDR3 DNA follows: TGTGCCAGCAGCCCCGCCATGAGCGGACTTTACAATGAGCAGTTCTTC. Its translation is CASSPAMSGLYNEQFF.

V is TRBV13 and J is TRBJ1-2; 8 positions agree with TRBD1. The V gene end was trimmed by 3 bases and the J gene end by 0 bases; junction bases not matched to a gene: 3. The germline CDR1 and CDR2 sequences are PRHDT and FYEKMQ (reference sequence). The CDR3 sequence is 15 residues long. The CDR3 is CASSFTGGTNYGYTF. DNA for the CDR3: TGTGCCAGCAGCTTCACAGGGGGTACTAACTATGGCTACACCTTC.

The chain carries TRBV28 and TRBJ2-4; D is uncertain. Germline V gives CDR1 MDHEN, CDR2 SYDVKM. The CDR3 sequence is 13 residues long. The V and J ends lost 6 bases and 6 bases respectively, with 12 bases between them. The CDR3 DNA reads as TGTGCCAGCAGCCGGCGCCCCGGAAACATTCAGTACTTC. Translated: CASSRRPGNIQYF.

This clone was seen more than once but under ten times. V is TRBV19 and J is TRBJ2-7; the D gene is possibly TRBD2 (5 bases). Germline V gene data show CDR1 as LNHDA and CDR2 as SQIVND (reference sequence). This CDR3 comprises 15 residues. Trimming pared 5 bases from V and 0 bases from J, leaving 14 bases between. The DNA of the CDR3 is TGTGCCAGTAGTGCCCGGGAAGCGCTCTCCTACGAGCAGTACTTC. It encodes CASSAREALSYEQYF.

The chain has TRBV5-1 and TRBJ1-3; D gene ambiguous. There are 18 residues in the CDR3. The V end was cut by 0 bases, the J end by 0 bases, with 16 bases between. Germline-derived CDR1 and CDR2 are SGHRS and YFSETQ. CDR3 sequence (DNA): TGCGCCAGCAGCTTGGTGGGCCCGATAACCCCCTCTGGAAACACCATATATTTT. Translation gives CASSLVGPITPSGNTIYF.